Following are 23 T cell receptor beta chains from one sample sequenced in a study of glioma-infiltrating T cells. TCR alpha and beta CDR3 regions were amplified from RNA using iRepertoire nested multiplex PCR. TCRdb redid the calling of the multiplex PCR reads with MiXCR, one entry per CDR3 protein. This repertoire shows about 89,000 distinct CDR3 sequences, roughly 23% found once; its top ten account for over 5%. The specimen sequenced was glioma tissue, nonneoplastic brain tissue, or PBMCs (not recorded which). The origin of the receptors is a human donor with low-grade glioma or glioblastoma, undergoing nonglioma brain surgery, or in good health (not recorded which).

This clonotype appeared once. The rearrangement uses TRBV7-9 and TRBJ2-1; possibly TRBD1 or TRBD2 for D (6 bases each). V was cut by 1 base and J by 9 bases, with 22 bases left in between. The CDR3 runs 17 residues. Germline V lookup: CDR1 SEHNR, CDR2 FQNEAQ (reference sequence). DNA for the CDR3: TGTGCCAGCAGCTTAGTAAACGTCCAGGGGCTGGGGGGTGAGCAGTTCTTC. Its translation is CASSLVNVQGLGGEQFF.

Details on this clonotype: Germline is not matched at one junction end, which may reflect a read error. This chain joins TRBV5-1 and TRBJ2-5; TRBD2 agrees at 7 bases. The CDR3 length is 15 residues. The V gene's germline CDR1 is SGHRS and CDR2 YFSETQ. The CDR3, as DNA: TGCGCCAGCAGCTTGGACGGGGGGAAACAAGAGACCAAGTACTTC. It yields the protein CASSLDGGKQETKYF. The full variable domain, in which reference TRBV5-1 and TRBJ2-5 provide the parts outside the CDR3, is KAGVTQTPRYLIKTRGQQVTLSCSPISGHRSVSWYQQTPGQGLQFLFEYFSETQRNKGNFPGRFSGRQFSNSRSEMNVSTLELGDSALYLCASSLDGGKQETKYFGPGTRLLVL.

Of note for this clonotype: One junction end does not reproduce the germline sequence, and a read error may be involved. This chain joins TRBV20-1 and TRBJ1-3; D uncertain. The CDR3 has 13 amino acids. Germline assignment: CDR1 DFQATT and CDR2 SNEGSKA (reference sequence). CDR3 sequence (DNA): TGCAGTGCCTTGTTGAGTAGCGGAAACACCATACATTTT. It encodes CSALLSSGNTIHF.

Regarding this clonotype: One base away lies a much larger clone, so this may be a sequencing read error. The chain is built from TRBV7-2 and TRBJ2-1, with 14 bases aligning to TRBD2. This CDR3 spans 18 amino acids. Germline lookup yields CDR1 SGHTA and CDR2 FQGNSA. This CDR3 reads CASSLGTSGGSSYNEQIF. The CDR3 DNA is TGTGCCAGCAGCTTAGGGACTAGCGGGGGGAGCTCCTACAATGAGCAGATCTTC.

Regarding this clonotype: A much more abundant neighbour one base away suggests this may be a read error. The chain links TRBV7-7 to TRBJ2-7; D may correspond to TRBD1 or TRBD2 (5 bases each). Germline V lookup: CDR1 SSHAT, CDR2 FNYEAQ (reference sequence). This CDR3 contains 16 residues. The CDR3 region is CASSLFGDRGEYGQYF. The CDR3 bases are TGTGCCAGCAGCTTATTCGGGGATCGGGGCGAATACGGGCAGTACTTC.

About this clonotype itself: This may be a read error: a much more frequent sequence differs by one nucleotide. V is TRBV14 and J is TRBJ2-5; no definite D call. V shed 0 bases and J shed 4 bases, with 15 bases lying between them. The CDR3 has 16 amino acids. In germline, CDR1 is SGHDN, CDR2 FVKESK. The CDR3 DNA is TGTGCCAGCAGCCAAGATGACGACGCGGCCCGAGAGACCCAGTACTTC. The encoded protein is CASSQDDDAARETQYF.

This clonotype has at least ten counts. The CDR3 DNA reads TGTGCCAGCAGCCCCCTTCACACTGGACTAACCTCCTACGAGCAGTACTTC. Protein: CASSPLHTGLTSYEQYF. The chain uses TRBV7-9 and TRBJ2-7; D is possibly TRBD2 (6 bases). Trimming shortened V by 5 bases and J by 0 bases, and 20 bases separated the two germline ends. The CDR3 runs to 17 residues. The germline V gene encodes CDR1 SEHNR and CDR2 FQNEAQ (reference sequence).

This clonotype occurred a few times. The J gene is TRBJ2-1, the V gene TRBV12-3 or TRBV12-4; perhaps TRBD1 as D (5 bases). The CDR3 extends over 16 amino acids. Deletions cut 3 bases from V and 6 bases from J, with 18 bases between. In DNA form, the CDR3 reads TGTGCCAGCAGTTTTCGGACGGCGGATGGGGCCAATGAGCAGTTCTTC. It codes for CASSFRTADGANEQFF.

This clonotype was seen at least ten times. V is TRBV6-1 and J is TRBJ2-5, with 10 bases that match TRBD2. With 5 bases clipped from V and 5 bases from J, the junction kept 5 bases outside the gene matches. Germline-derived CDR1 and CDR2 are MNHNS and SASEGT. The CDR3 contains 14 residues. DNA of the CDR3: TGTGCCAGCAGTAATAGCGGGAGGAAGGAGACCCAGTACTTC. It translates to CASSNSGRKETQYF.

This clonotype has a count of ten or more. This chain connects TRBV29-1 to TRBJ2-7; 7 bases line up with TRBD1. V shed 6 bases and J 3 bases; nucleotides not matched to a gene: 5. The CDR3 contains 12 residues. From germline, CDR1 is SQVTM and CDR2 ANQGSEA. CDR3 sequence: CSVVTGSYEQYF. CDR3 nucleotides: TGCAGCGTCGTGACAGGGAGCTACGAGCAGTACTTC.

Many counts were recorded for this clonotype. The rearrangement uses TRBV29-1 and TRBJ1-2; D is perhaps TRBD1 (5 bases). Germline CDR1 reads SQVTM; CDR2 reads ANQGSEA. CDR3 length: 13 amino acids. V lost 6 bases, J lost 0 bases, and 11 bases lay in between. The CDR3 bases are TGCAGCGTCGAAAGGGGATCTAACTATGGCTACACCTTC. This encodes CSVERGSNYGYTF. Supplemented by reference TRBV29-1 and TRBJ1-2, the full variable domain reads SAVISQKPSRDICQRGTSLTIQCQVDSQVTMMFWYRQQPGQSLTLIATANQGSEATYESGFVIDKFPISRPNLTFSTLTVSNMSPEDSSIYLCSVERGSNYGYTFGSGTRLTVV.

As for this clonotype: The germline gene is not matched at one end of the junction; a read error may be the cause. The chain links TRBV3-1 to TRBJ2-5; 9 bases align to TRBD2. The V gene's germline CDR1 is LGHDT and CDR2 YNNKEL (reference sequence). CDR3 length equals 16 residues. The CDR3 is CASSQGGAGGRENQYF. CDR3 in DNA: TGTGCCAGCAGCCAAGGCGGAGCGGGGGGCCGAGAGAACCAGTACTTC.

This clonotype was recorded a few times. The chain is built from TRBV7-9 and TRBJ2-3, with D possibly being TRBD1 (6 bases). V lost 5 bases and J 2 bases, leaving 14 bases between the germline ends. The CDR3 is 15 amino acids. Germline lookup yields CDR1 SEHNR and CDR2 FQNEAQ (reference sequence). CDR3: CASSEPGHLTDTQYF. CDR3 bases: TGTGCCAGCAGCGAGCCGGGACACCTCACAGATACGCAGTATTTT.

Note on this clonotype: This may come from a read error, since a much larger clone is one base off. Since no conserved phenylalanine or tryptophan closes the CDR3, a read error is the likely cause. The chain has TRBV7-9 and TRBJ1-2, with TRBD1 matching over 7 bases. Trimming at V came to 3 bases and at J to 6 bases, leaving 13 bases not matched to a gene. The length of the CDR3 is 16 residues. CDR1 and CDR2 from the germline V gene are SEHNR and FQNEAQ (reference sequence). CDR3 coding DNA: TGTGCCAGCAGCTTTGCGAGTGAAGACAGGGTAAATGGCTACACCTTA. This sequence encodes CASSFASEDRVNGYTL.

This clonotype was recorded many times. The V call is TRBV20-1, the J call TRBJ2-5; TRBD2 is a possible D gene (5 bases). In germline, CDR1 is DFQATT, CDR2 SNEGSKA (reference sequence). V was clipped by 0 bases and J by 4 bases, with 15 bases between them. The CDR3 consists of 15 residues. The chain's CDR3 is CSARDLWTRGETQYF. The CDR3, as DNA: TGCAGTGCTAGAGATCTTTGGACTCGGGGAGAGACCCAGTACTTC.

This clonotype was seen ten or more times. The chain recombines TRBV3-1 with TRBJ1-1; D gene ambiguous. V lost 2 bases and J 6 bases, leaving 10 bases between the germline ends. The germline gives CDR1 LGHDT, CDR2 YNNKEL (reference sequence). The CDR3 loop spans 13 amino acids. The CDR3 region is CASSQPPSPEAFF. CDR3 bases: TGTGCCAGCAGCCAACCGCCCTCCCCTGAAGCTTTCTTT.

In this sample, this clonotype turned up many times. This chain uses TRBV2 with TRBJ1-5; 8 positions match TRBD1. Per germline, CDR1 SNHLY and CDR2 FYNNEI. With 5 bases clipped from V and 6 bases from J, the junction kept 6 bases outside the gene matches. The CDR3 is 14 amino acids. In DNA, the CDR3 is TGTGCCAGCAGTTATCAGGGGGCGTTTCAGCCCCAGCATTTT. Translating it yields CASSYQGAFQPQHF.

Many counts were recorded for this clonotype. This chain uses TRBV6-6 with TRBJ2-7; TRBD2 agrees at 13 bases. From germline, CDR1 is MNHNY and CDR2 SVGAGI (reference sequence). The V gene end was trimmed by 0 bases and the J gene end by 2 bases; junction bases not matched to a gene: 7. CDR3 length: 18 amino acids. This CDR3 is CASSYSLGLAGAAYEQYF. CDR3 DNA: TGTGCCAGCAGTTACTCGTTAGGACTAGCGGGGGCCGCCTACGAGCAGTACTTC.

This clonotype was seen many times. This chain links TRBV6-1 with TRBJ2-3, with D possibly being TRBD1 or TRBD2 (6 bases each). V was pared by 6 bases and J by 5 bases, with 21 bases between. Looked up from germline, CDR1 is MNHNS and CDR2 is SASEGT. This CDR3 has 16 residues. CDR3 loop: CASRGTSGEGGDTQYF. The CDR3 nucleotides read TGTGCCAGCAGAGGAACCTCGGGAGAGGGGGGAGATACGCAGTATTTT.

At least ten counts were recorded for this clonotype. The J gene is TRBJ1-1, the V gene TRBV4-1, with 8 positions matching TRBD1. Per the germline V gene, CDR1 is MGHRA and CDR2 is YSYEKL. The CDR3 spans 14 residues. V dropped 1 base and J dropped 4; count of bases not matched to a gene: 2. The CDR3 reads CASSQGDRSTEAFF. The CDR3, as DNA: TGCGCCAGCAGCCAAGGGGACAGGAGCACTGAAGCTTTCTTT.

This clonotype was counted many times. A single base separates this from a much larger clone, so it may be a read error. The rearrangement links TRBV6-1 to TRBJ1-1; 7 bases fit TRBD1. After removal of 11 bases from V and 5 bases from J, the junction contained 11 bases not matched to a gene. CDR1 and CDR2 (germline): MNHNS, SASEGT. The CDR3 is made up of 13 amino acids. In nucleotides, the CDR3 is TGTGCCGGCAAAGGGGGCAGAGGGACTGAAGCTTTCTTT. It translates to CAGKGGRGTEAFF.

The V gene is TRBV20-1, the J gene TRBJ2-3; 9 bases are a match to TRBD2. The CDR3 totals 14 residues. V dropped 8 bases and J dropped 2; count of bases not matched to a gene: 8. CDR1 is DFQATT and CDR2 is SNEGSKA in the germline V gene (reference sequence). CDR3 sequence (DNA): TGCAGTCCTCAGCGGGGGGCTTACACAGATACGCAGTATTTT. This gives the protein CSPQRGAYTDTQYF.

Comment on this clonotype: A junction boundary mismatches the germline segment, possibly from a read error. The chain is built from TRBV7-9 and TRBJ2-6; 7 bases are a match to TRBD2. This CDR3 is built from 16 residues. Germline-derived CDR1 and CDR2 are SEHNR and FQNEAQ (reference sequence). CDR3 amino acids: CARSPSGISGANVLTF. CDR3 sequence (DNA): TGTGCCCGCAGTCCAAGCGGGATCTCTGGGGCCAACGTCCTGACTTTC.